The 2 T cell receptor beta chains reported below all come from one sample, sequenced in a study of blood T cells in healthy people across ages. The authors ran a second PCR of about 6 to 11 cycles using a sample-barcoded 5' primer and a J-beta primer mix. Via MiXCR, TCRdb re-called the 5' RACE reads, giving one row per CDR3 protein. Among some 760,000 distinct CDR3 sequences listed, more than 20% were seen once. The sample was also reused in another study, on T cells of mothers and their children.

The sample comprised blood. These receptors were taken from a boy younger than 18 in good health.

There are many counts of this clonotype. This chain connects TRBV4-2 to TRBJ2-7; D is possibly TRBD1 (6 bases). The V end lost 4 bases, the J end lost 4 bases, and 14 bases lay between the germline ends. The CDR3 covers 14 residues. Germline lookup yields CDR1 LGHNA and CDR2 YNFKEQ. CDR3 DNA: TGTGCCAGCAGCCCCCGGACAGCTGGGTACGAGCAGTACTTC. Amino acid sequence: CASSPRTAGYEQYF.

The chain recombines TRBV27 with TRBJ1-2; D not certain. Between the trimmed V and J ends, which lost 1 base and 2 bases, there was a span of 8 bases. This CDR3 region has 14 residues. Germline V gives CDR1 MNHEY, CDR2 SMNVEV (reference sequence). The CDR3 sequence: CASSLLSGNYGYTF. The CDR3 nucleotides read TGTGCCAGCAGTTTATTGTCGGGAAACTATGGCTACACCTTC.